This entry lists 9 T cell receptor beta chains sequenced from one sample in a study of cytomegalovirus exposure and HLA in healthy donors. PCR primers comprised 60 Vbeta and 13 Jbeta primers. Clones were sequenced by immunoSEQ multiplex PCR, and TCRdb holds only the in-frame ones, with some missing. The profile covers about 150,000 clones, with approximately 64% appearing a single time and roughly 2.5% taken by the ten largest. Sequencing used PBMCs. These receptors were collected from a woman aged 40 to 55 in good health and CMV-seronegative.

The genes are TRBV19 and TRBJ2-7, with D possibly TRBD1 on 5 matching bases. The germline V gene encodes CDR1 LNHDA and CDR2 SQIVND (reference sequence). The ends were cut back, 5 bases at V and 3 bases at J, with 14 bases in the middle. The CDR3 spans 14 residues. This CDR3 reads CASSPRLRGYEQYF. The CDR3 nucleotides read TGTGCCAGTAGTCCACGATTAAGGGGCTACGAGCAGTACTTC.

This CDR3 reads CASSPQGRNSPLHF. DNA for the CDR3: TGTGCCAGCAGCCCACAGGGGAGGAATTCACCCCTCCACTTT. The chain uses TRBV7-2 and TRBJ1-6; 7 bases are shared with TRBD1. The CDR3 is 14 residues long. Per germline, CDR1 SGHTA and CDR2 FQGNSA. J lost 7 bases, V lost 5 bases, and 5 bases had no gene match.

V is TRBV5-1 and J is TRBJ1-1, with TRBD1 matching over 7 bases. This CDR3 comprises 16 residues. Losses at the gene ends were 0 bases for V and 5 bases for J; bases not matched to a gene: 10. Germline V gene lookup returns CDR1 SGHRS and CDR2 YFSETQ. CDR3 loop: CASSLGTPTGVTEAFF. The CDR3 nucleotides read TGCGCCAGCAGCTTGGGGACCCCAACAGGGGTAACTGAAGCTTTCTTT.

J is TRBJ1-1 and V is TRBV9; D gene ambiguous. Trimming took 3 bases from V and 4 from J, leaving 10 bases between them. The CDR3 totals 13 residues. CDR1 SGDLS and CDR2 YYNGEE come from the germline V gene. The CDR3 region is CASSEAPSTEAFF. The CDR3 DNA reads TGTGCCAGCAGCGAGGCCCCTAGCACTGAAGCTTTCTTT.

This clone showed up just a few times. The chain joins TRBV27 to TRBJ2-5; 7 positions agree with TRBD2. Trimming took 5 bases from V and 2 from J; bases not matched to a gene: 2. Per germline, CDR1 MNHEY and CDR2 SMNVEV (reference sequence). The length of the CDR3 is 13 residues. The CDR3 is CASSREAQETQYF. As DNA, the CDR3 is TGTGCCAGCAGTCGGGAGGCACAAGAGACCCAGTACTTC.

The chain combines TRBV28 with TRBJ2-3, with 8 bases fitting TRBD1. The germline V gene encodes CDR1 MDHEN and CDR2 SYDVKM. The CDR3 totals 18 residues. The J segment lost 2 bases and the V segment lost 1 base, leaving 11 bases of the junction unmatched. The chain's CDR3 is CASSLSGGGFDFTDTQYF. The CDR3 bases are TGTGCCAGCAGTTTATCAGGGGGCGGCTTCGACTTCACAGATACGCAGTATTTT.

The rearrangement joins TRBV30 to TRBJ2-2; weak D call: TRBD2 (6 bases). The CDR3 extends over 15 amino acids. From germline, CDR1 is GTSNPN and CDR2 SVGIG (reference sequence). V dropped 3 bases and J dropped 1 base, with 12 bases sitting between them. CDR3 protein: CAWRTEGVNTGELFF. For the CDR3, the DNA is TGTGCCTGGAGGACGGAGGGAGTGAACACCGGGGAGCTGTTTTTT.

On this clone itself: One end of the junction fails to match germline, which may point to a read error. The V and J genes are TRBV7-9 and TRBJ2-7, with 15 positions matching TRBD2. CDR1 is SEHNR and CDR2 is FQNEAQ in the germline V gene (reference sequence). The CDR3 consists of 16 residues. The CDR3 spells CSSSWGTSGGTSEQYF. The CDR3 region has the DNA TGTTCCAGCAGCTGGGGGACTAGCGGGGGGACCTCCGAGCAGTACTTC.

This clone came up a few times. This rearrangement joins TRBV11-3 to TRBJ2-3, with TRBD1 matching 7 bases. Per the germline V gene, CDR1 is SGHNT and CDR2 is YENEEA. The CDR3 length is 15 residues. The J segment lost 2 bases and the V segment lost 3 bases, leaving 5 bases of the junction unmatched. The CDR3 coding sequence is TGTGCCAGCAGCTTGCAGGGACAGATCACAGATACGCAGTATTTT. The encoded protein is CASSLQGQITDTQYF.